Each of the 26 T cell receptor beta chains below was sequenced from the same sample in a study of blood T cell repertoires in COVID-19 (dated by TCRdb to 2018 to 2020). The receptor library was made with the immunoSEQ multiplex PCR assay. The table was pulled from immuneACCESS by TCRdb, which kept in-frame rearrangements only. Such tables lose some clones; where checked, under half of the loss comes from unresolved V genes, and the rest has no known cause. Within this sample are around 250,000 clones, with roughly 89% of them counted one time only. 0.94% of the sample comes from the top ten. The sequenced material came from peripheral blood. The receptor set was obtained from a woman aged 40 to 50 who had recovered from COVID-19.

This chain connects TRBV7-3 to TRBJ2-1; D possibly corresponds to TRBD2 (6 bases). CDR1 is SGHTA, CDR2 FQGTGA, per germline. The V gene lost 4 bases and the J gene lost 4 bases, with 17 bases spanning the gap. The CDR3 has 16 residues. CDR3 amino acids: CASSSTGAEGYNEQFF. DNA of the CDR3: TGTGCCAGCAGCTCCACGGGAGCGGAAGGTTACAATGAGCAGTTCTTC.

This chain's CDR3 is CASSPSRGDQPQHF. CDR3 sequence (DNA): TGTGCCAGCTCACCGAGCAGGGGAGATCAGCCCCAGCATTTT. V is TRBV18 and J is TRBJ1-5, with a tentative D call TRBD1 (6 bases). With 3 bases removed from V and 5 bases from J, the gap between germline ends came to 11 bases. This CDR3 is 14 amino acids long. Germline CDR1 is KGHSH and CDR2 is LQKENI. Using reference TRBV18 and TRBJ1-5 for the parts outside the CDR3, the full variable domain is NAGVMQNPRHLVRRRGQEARLRCSPMKGHSHVYWYRQLPEEGLKFMVYLQKENIIDESGMPKERFSAEFPKEGPSILRIQQVVRGDSAAYFCASSPSRGDQPQHFGDGTRLSIL.

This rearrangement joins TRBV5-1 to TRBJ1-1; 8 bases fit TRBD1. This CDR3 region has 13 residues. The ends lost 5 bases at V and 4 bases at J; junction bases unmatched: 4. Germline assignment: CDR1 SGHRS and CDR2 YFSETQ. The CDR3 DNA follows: TGCGCCAGCAGGCAGGGGGCGAGCACTGAAGCTTTCTTT. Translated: CASRQGASTEAFF.

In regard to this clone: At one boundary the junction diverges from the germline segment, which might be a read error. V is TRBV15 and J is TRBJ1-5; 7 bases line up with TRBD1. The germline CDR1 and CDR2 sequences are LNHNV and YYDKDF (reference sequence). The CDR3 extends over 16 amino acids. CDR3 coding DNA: TGTGCCACCAGGAGAGGGGGCCGGGGGGGGTATCAGCCCCAGCATTTT. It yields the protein CATRRGGRGGYQPQHF.

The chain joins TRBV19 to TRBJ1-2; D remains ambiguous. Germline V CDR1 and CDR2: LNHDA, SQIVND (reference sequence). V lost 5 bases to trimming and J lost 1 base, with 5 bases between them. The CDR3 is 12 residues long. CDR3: CASSVLNYGYTF. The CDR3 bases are TGTGCCAGTAGTGTCCTTAACTATGGCTACACCTTC.

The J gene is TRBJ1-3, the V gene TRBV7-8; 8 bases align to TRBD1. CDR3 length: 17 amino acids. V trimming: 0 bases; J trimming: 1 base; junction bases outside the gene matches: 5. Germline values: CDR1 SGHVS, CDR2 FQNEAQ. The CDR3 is CASSLAFQGASGNTIYF. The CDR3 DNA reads TGTGCCAGCAGCTTAGCGTTTCAGGGGGCTTCTGGAAACACCATATATTTT. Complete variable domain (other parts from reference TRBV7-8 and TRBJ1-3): GAGVSQSPRYKVAKRGQDVALRCDPISGHVSLFWYQQALGQGPEFLTYFQNEAQLDKSGLPSDRFFAERPEGSVSTLKIQRTQQEDSAVYLCASSLAFQGASGNTIYFGEGSWLTVV.

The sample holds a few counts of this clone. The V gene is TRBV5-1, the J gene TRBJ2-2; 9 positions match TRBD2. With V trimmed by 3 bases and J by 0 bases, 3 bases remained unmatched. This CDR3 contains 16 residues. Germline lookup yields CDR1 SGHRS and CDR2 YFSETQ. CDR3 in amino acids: CASSWTSAPNTGELFF. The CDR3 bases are TGCGCCAGCAGCTGGACTAGCGCGCCGAACACCGGGGAGCTGTTTTTT.

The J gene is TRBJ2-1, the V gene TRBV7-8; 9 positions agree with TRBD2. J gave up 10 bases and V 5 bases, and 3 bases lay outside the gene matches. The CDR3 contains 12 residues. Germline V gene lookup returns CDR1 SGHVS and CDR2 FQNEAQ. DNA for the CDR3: TGTGCCAGCAGCCTCGGACTAGCGGAGCAGTTCTTC. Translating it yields CASSLGLAEQFF.

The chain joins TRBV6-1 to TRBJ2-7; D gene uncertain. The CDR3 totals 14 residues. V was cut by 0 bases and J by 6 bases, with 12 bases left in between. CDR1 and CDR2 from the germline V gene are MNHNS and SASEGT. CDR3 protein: CASSEASLAFEQYF. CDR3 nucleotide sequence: TGTGCCAGCAGTGAAGCAAGTCTGGCTTTCGAGCAGTACTTC.

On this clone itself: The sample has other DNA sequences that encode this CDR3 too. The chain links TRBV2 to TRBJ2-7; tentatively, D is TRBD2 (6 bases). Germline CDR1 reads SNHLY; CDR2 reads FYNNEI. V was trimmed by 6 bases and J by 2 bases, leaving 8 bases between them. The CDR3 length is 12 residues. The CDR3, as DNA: TGTGCCAGCAGGGGGGGAGCCTACGAGCAGTACTTC. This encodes CASRGGAYEQYF.

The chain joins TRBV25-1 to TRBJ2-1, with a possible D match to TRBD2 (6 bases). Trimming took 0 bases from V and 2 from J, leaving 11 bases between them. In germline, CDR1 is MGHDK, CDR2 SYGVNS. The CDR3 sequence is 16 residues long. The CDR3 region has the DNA TGTGCCAGCAGTGAATACGGGGGTGGGACCTACAATGAGCAGTTCTTC. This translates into CASSEYGGGTYNEQFF.

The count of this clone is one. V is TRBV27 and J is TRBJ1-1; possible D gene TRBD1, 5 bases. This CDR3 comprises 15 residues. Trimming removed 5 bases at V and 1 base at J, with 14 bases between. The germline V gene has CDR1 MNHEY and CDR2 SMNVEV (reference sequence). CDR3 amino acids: CASSAGRQPNTEAFF. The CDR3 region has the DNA TGTGCCAGCAGTGCGGGGCGTCAGCCGAACACTGAAGCTTTCTTT.

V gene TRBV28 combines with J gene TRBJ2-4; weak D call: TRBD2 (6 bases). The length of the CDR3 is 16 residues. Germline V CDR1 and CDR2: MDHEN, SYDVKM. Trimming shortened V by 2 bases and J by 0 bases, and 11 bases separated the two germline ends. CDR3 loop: CASSLGGTLAKNIQYF. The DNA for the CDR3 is TGTGCCAGCAGTTTAGGGGGGACGCTAGCCAAAAACATTCAGTACTTC.

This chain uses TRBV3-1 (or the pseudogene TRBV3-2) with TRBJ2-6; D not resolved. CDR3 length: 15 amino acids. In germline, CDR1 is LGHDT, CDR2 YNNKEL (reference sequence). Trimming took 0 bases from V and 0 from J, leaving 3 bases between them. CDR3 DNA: TGTGCCAGCAGCCAAGACCTCTCTGGGGCCAACGTCCTGACTTTC. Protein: CASSQDLSGANVLTF.

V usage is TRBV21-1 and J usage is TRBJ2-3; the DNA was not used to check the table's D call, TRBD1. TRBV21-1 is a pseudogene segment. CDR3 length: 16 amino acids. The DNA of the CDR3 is TGTGCCAGCAGCCCCCCTAAGGGGCCGGACACAGATACGCAGTATTTT. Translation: CASSPPKGPDTDTQYF.

The chain's CDR3 is CASSPSAGGAGVWEQYF. The CDR3 DNA sequence: TGTGCCAGCTCTCCGTCTGCCGGGGGAGCGGGAGTATGGGAGCAGTACTTC. The J gene is TRBJ2-7, the V gene TRBV27, with 8 positions matching TRBD2. The ends lost 8 bases at V and 7 bases at J; junction bases unmatched: 22. The CDR3 runs 17 residues. The germline gives CDR1 MNHEY, CDR2 SMNVEV (reference sequence).

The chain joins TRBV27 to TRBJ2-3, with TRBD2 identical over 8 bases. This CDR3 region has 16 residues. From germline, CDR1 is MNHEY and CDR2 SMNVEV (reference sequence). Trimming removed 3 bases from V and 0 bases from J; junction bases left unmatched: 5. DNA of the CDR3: TGTGCCAGCAGTTTGGGAACTAGCGGTAGCACAGATACGCAGTATTTT. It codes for CASSLGTSGSTDTQYF.

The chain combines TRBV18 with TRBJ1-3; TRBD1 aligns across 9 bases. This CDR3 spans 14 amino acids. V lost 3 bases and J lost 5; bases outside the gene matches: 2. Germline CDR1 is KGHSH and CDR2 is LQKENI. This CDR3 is CASSPGTGRNTIYF. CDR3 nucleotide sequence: TGTGCCAGCTCACCTGGGACAGGGAGAAACACCATATATTTT.

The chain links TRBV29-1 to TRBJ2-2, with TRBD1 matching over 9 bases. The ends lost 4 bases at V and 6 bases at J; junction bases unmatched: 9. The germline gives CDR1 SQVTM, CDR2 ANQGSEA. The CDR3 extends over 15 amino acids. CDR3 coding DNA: TGCAGCGTTGGACCCGGGACAGGGAGCGCCGGGGAGCTGTTTTTT. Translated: CSVGPGTGSAGELFF.

The DNA of the CDR3 is TGTGCCAGCAGCGTGACGCCTACAGGGGCATCCTACGAGCAGTACTTC. Residues: CASSVTPTGASYEQYF. This chain connects TRBV9 to TRBJ2-7; 7 nucleotides align to TRBD1. CDR3 length: 16 amino acids. CDR1 is SGDLS and CDR2 is YYNGEE in the germline V gene. After removal of 2 bases from V and 1 base from J, the junction contained 9 bases not matched to a gene. Based on the CDR3 plus reference TRBV9 and TRBJ2-7, the full variable domain is DSGVTQTPKHLITATGQRVTLRCSPRSGDLSVYWYQQSLDQGLQFLIQYYNGEERAKGNILERFSAQQFPDLHSELNLSSLELGDSALYFCASSVTPTGASYEQYFGPGTRLTVT.

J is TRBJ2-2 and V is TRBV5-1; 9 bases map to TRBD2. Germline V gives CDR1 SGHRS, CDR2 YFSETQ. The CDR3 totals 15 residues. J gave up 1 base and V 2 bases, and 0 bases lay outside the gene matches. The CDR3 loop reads CASSLAGGNTGELFF. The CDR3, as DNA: TGCGCCAGCAGCTTAGCGGGAGGGAACACCGGGGAGCTGTTTTTT.

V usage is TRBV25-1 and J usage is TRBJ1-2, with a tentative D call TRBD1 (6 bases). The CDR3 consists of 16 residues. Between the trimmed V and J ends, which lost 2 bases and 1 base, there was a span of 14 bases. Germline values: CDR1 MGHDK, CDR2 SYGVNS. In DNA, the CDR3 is TGTGCCAGCAGTGAAATTGGGGGGGGCAGTAACTATGGCTACACCTTC. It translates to CASSEIGGGSNYGYTF.

This CDR3 is CASMKPGANVLTF. For the CDR3, the DNA is TGTGCCAGCATGAAGCCTGGGGCCAACGTCCTGACTTTC. The rearrangement joins TRBV3-1 (or the pseudogene TRBV3-2) to TRBJ2-6; D not certain. Germline loops: CDR1 LGHDT, CDR2 YNNKEL (reference sequence). The CDR3 has 13 amino acids. Trimming removed 7 bases at V and 2 bases at J, with 6 bases between.

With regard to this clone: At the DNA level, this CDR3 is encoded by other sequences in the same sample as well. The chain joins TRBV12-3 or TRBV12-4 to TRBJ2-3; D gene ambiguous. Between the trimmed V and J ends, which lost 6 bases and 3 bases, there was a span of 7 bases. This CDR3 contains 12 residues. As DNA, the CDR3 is TGTGCCAGCAGCCCTAGAACAGATACGCAGTATTTT. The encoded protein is CASSPRTDTQYF.

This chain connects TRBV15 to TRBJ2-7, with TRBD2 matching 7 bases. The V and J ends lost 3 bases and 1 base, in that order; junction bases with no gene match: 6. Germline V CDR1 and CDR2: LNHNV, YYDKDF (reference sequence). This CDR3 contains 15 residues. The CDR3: CATSRGSSGSYEQYF. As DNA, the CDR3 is TGTGCCACCAGCAGGGGGTCTAGCGGTTCCTACGAGCAGTACTTC.

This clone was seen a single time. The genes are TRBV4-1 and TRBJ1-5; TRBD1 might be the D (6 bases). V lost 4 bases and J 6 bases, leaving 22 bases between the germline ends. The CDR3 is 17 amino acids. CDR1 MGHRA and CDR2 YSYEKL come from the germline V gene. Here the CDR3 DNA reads TGCGCCAGCAGCCTCGGATGGGGGGGCAGGGCGGCTCAGCCCCAGCATTTT. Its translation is CASSLGWGGRAAQPQHF.